These 30 T cell receptor beta chains share one sample of origin, sequenced in a study of CD8+CD57+ T cells in acquired aplastic anemia. Genomic DNA, the template, was used for profiling of the TCR beta VDJ and CDR3. TCRdb analysed the reads with MiXCR anew, one entry per CDR3 protein. Among about 420,000 distinct CDR3 sequences listed, under 80% were seen once. Sequenced sample: sorted CD4+, CD8+, or CD8+CD57+ T cells (not recorded which) from PBMCs. The receptors were sampled from a human donor in good health, serving as a control.

The chain carries TRBV2 and TRBJ2-3; unclear D gene. The CDR3 is made up of 12 amino acids. V lost 5 bases, J lost 11 bases, and 14 bases lay in between. Per the germline V gene, CDR1 is SNHLY and CDR2 is FYNNEI. CDR3 DNA sequence: TGTGCCAGCAGTTGGTCAAAAGATGAGCAGTATTTT. Residues: CASSWSKDEQYF. The full variable domain, its missing parts supplied by reference TRBV2 and TRBJ2-3, is EPEVTQTPSHQVTQMGQEVILRCVPISNHLYFYWYRQILGQKVEFLVSFYNNEISEKSEIFDDQFSVERPDGSNFTLKIRSTKLEDSAMYFCASSWSKDEQYFGPGTRLTVL.

The V gene is TRBV10-3, the J gene TRBJ2-1; TRBD2 agrees at 9 bases. CDR3 size: 16 residues. Trimming removed 7 bases from V and 5 bases from J; junction bases left unmatched: 12. Germline V gene lookup returns CDR1 ENHRY and CDR2 SYGVKD. The CDR3 sequence: CAIKAAGTSSDNEQFF. The CDR3 bases are TGTGCCATCAAGGCGGCCGGGACTAGCTCTGACAATGAGCAGTTCTTC.

This clonotype appeared once. One junction end does not reproduce the germline sequence, and a read error may be involved. The V gene is TRBV9, the J gene TRBJ2-1; tentative D call: TRBD1 (6 bases). Germline CDR1 reads SGDLS; CDR2 reads YYNGEE. CDR3 length: 16 residues. CDR3 loop: CASSAPGTRPYNKQFF. The CDR3 coding sequence is TGTGCCAGCAGTGCTCCTGGGACAAGACCTTACAATAAGCAGTTCTTC.

This chain connects TRBV7-2 to TRBJ2-3, with 8 positions matching TRBD2. Germline CDR1 reads SGHTA; CDR2 reads FQGNSA. J was trimmed by 12 bases and V by 5 bases; bases with no gene match: 19. The CDR3 runs to 16 residues. The CDR3 protein is CASSASRGGGSPLQYF. As DNA, the CDR3 is TGTGCCAGCAGCGCGTCTCGGGGGGGTGGCTCACCCCTCCAGTATTTT.

V usage is TRBV20-1 and J usage is TRBJ1-2; D may be TRBD1 (5 bases). The germline V gene encodes CDR1 DFQATT and CDR2 SNEGSKA (reference sequence). V was clipped by 0 bases and J by 10 bases, with 9 bases between them. The CDR3 length is 11 residues. The CDR3 nucleotides read TGCAGTGCTAGAGACCACGGGACCTACACCTTC. As protein: CSARDHGTYTF.

Points on this clonotype: The conserved closing phenylalanine or tryptophan is absent in this CDR3, likely reflecting a read error. The limits of the CDR3 on the DNA are not certain, so only TCRdb's listed CDR3 is given. The chain recombines TRBV29-1 with TRBJ2-1. Germline CDR1 SQVTM, CDR2 ANQGSEA. The CDR3 region is 11 residues in length, termini included. The CDR3: CSVGAAHEQLL.

This rearrangement joins TRBV20-1 to TRBJ1-2, with TRBD1 matching 9 bases. V lost 6 bases and J lost 5; bases outside the gene matches: 4. Per the germline V gene, CDR1 is DFQATT and CDR2 is SNEGSKA (reference sequence). This CDR3 spans 12 amino acids. The CDR3 sequence is CSAEGQGYGYTF. The CDR3 coding sequence is TGCAGTGCAGAGGGACAGGGTTATGGCTACACCTTC.

The chain combines TRBV14 with TRBJ1-5, with D unresolved. The ends were cut back, 0 bases at V and 16 bases at J, with 19 bases in the middle. CDR1 is SGHDN and CDR2 is FVKESK in the germline V gene. The CDR3 consists of 14 residues. For the CDR3, the DNA is TGTGCCAGCAGCCAAGAATACGAGACTCAGTACTTCCATTTT. It encodes CASSQEYETQYFHF.

This clonotype was observed a few times. One end of the junction fails to match germline, which may point to a read error. This CDR3 is CASSTSVVADTQYF. The CDR3 DNA reads as TGCGCCAGCAGTACTAGCGTAGTCGCAGATACGCAGTATTTT. This chain uses TRBV6-6 with TRBJ2-3; 7 nucleotides agree with TRBD2. Germline CDR1 is MNHNY and CDR2 is SVGAGI (reference sequence). This CDR3 region has 14 residues.

As to this clonotype: The junction does not match germline at one end; this may be a read error. The V and J genes are TRBV24-1 and TRBJ2-1, with 7 nucleotides matching TRBD1. The germline V gene encodes CDR1 KGHDR and CDR2 SFDVKD. There are 15 residues in the CDR3. CDR3 sequence reads: CATSDPDRVGSEQLF. Written as DNA, the CDR3 is TGTGCCACCAGTGACCCCGACAGGGTAGGCAGTGAGCAGCTCTTC.

This clonotype was recorded many times. The chain uses TRBV5-1 and TRBJ2-1; 7 bases fit TRBD2. The germline V gene encodes CDR1 SGHRS and CDR2 YFSETQ. The CDR3 is made up of 15 amino acids. The V segment lost 0 bases and the J segment 7 bases; nucleotides outside the gene matches: 7. The CDR3 DNA sequence: TGCGCCAGCAGCTTGGGGGTCCCCGGGAGGAATGAGCAGTTCTTC. This encodes CASSLGVPGRNEQFF.

The chain joins TRBV12-5 to TRBJ2-2, with D perhaps TRBD2 (5 bases). The CDR3 is 14 residues long. Germline lookup yields CDR1 LGHNT and CDR2 FRNRAP. CDR3 nucleotides: TGTGCCAGCGGTTGCGTGGGGAACACCGGGGAGCTGTTTTTT. This sequence encodes CASGCVGNTGELFF.

V and J are TRBV11-2 and TRBJ2-7; the D gene is possibly TRBD2 (5 bases). In germline, CDR1 is SGHAT, CDR2 FQNNGV. The germline V and J ends were trimmed by 5 bases and 2 bases, with 19 bases remaining between them. The CDR3 has 16 amino acids. The CDR3, as DNA: TGTGCCAGCAGCCAAGAACCGGGAAGCAGCACCTACGAGCAGTACTTC. Residues: CASSQEPGSSTYEQYF.

This clonotype was detected ten times or more. Because the CDR3's place on the DNA is in doubt, the DNA is left out and the CDR3 is given as listed by TCRdb. The V gene is TRBV6-5, the J gene TRBJ1-2. The CDR3 length is 13 residues, termini included. CDR1 and CDR2 (germline): MNHEY, SVGAGI. Here the CDR3 reads CASSSSADYGYTF.

This clonotype occurred many times. The chain combines TRBV12-3 or TRBV12-4 with TRBJ2-7, with 9 bases identical to TRBD1. Trimming at V came to 6 bases and at J to 5 bases, leaving 8 bases not matched to a gene. This CDR3 is 14 amino acids long. The CDR3 bases are TGTGCCAGCAGCAACTGGGACAGGGCGGACGAGCAGTACTTC. It yields the protein CASSNWDRADEQYF.

CDR3 DNA: TGCAGTGCTACTACAGGGGTTAACTATGGCTACACCTTC. Translating gives CSATTGVNYGYTF. This sequence joins TRBV20-1 and TRBJ1-2; 7 positions match TRBD1. CDR1 and CDR2 (germline): DFQATT, SNEGSKA (reference sequence). This CDR3 is built from 13 residues. The junction had 3 bases not matched to a gene; V was cut back by 4 bases and J by 1 base.

This clonotype was counted a single time. The rearrangement uses TRBV15 and TRBJ2-7; either TRBD1 or TRBD2 may supply D (5 bases each). Germline CDR1 is LNHNV and CDR2 is YYDKDF (reference sequence). The V gene lost 1 base and the J gene lost 6 bases, with 13 bases spanning the gap. This CDR3 contains 14 residues. The CDR3 is CATSRGGAGSEQYF. CDR3 nucleotides: TGTGCCACCAGCAGAGGTGGGGCAGGGAGCGAGCAGTACTTC.

This clonotype was counted ten times or more. The chain joins TRBV19 to TRBJ2-2; 8 positions agree with TRBD1. The CDR3 length is 15 residues. The J segment lost 4 bases and the V segment lost 3 bases, leaving 4 bases of the junction unmatched. Looked up from germline, CDR1 is LNHDA and CDR2 is SQIVND (reference sequence). The CDR3 is CASSILQGGTGELFF. The CDR3 DNA reads as TGTGCCAGTAGTATCCTACAGGGGGGCACCGGGGAGCTGTTTTTT.

In the case of this clonotype: Germline is not matched at one junction end, which may reflect a read error. The rearrangement links TRBV29-1 to TRBJ1-2; TRBD1 agrees at 12 bases. Germline lookup yields CDR1 SQVTM and CDR2 ANQGSEA. This CDR3 region has 15 residues. The DNA for the CDR3 is TGCAGTGTTGTGGCTGTGGGACAGGGGGCGGGCGGCTACACCTTC. It is translated as CSVVAVGQGAGGYTF.

Notes on this clonotype: Germline and junction disagree at one end, which may indicate a read error. This rearrangement joins TRBV20-1 to TRBJ1-1; a possible D gene is TRBD1 (6 bases). The CDR3 length is 8 residues. Germline V gives CDR1 DFQATT, CDR2 SNEGSKA (reference sequence). The CDR3 DNA reads TGCAGTGCTAGCGGGGGGCCATTT. Translating gives CSASGGPF.

V usage is TRBV20-1 and J usage is TRBJ2-1; possible D gene TRBD2, 6 bases. The CDR3 is 13 amino acids. V shed 6 bases and J shed 6 bases, with 15 bases lying between them. The germline gives CDR1 DFQATT, CDR2 SNEGSKA (reference sequence). The CDR3 loop is CSAETTGGNEQFF. In DNA form, the CDR3 reads TGCAGTGCCGAAACTACCGGGGGCAATGAGCAGTTCTTC.

This chain links TRBV11-2 with TRBJ2-7, with TRBD2 matching over 11 bases. Per the germline V gene, CDR1 is SGHAT and CDR2 is FQNNGV. The CDR3 totals 15 residues. V was clipped by 2 bases and J by 2 bases; unmatched bases: 2. The CDR3: CASSLSTSGAYEQYF. The CDR3 DNA reads as TGTGCCAGCAGCTTATCGACTAGCGGGGCCTACGAGCAGTACTTC.

This clonotype was recorded once. This chain links TRBV2 with TRBJ1-2; D ambiguous. CDR1 and CDR2 from the germline V gene are SNHLY and FYNNEI. This CDR3 is built from 15 residues. Trimming stripped 5 bases from V and 10 bases from J, with 23 bases between. The CDR3 sequence: CASSYTTVSHEIYTF. The CDR3 bases are TGTGCCAGCAGTTACACCACTGTGTCCCACGAGATCTACACCTTC.

The chain has TRBV9 and TRBJ1-2; no definite D call. The V gene lost 0 bases and the J gene lost 5 bases, with 17 bases spanning the gap. The CDR3 covers 16 residues. Germline values: CDR1 SGDLS, CDR2 YYNGEE. CDR3 coding DNA: TGTGCCAGCAGCGTAGGGGAGGCAGATACGCAGTATGGCTACACCTTC. The encoded protein is CASSVGEADTQYGYTF.

Regarding this clonotype: Its ends do not fully match the called genes, so a read error is possible. The chain links TRBV7-2 to TRBJ1-6; 7 bases match TRBD1. Germline CDR1 is SGHTA and CDR2 is FQGNSA. This CDR3 is built from 14 residues. The CDR3 protein is CASSPPTGVTTEAF. Written as DNA, the CDR3 is TGTGCCAGCAGCCCTCCCACAGGGGTGACAACTGAAGCTTTT.

The chain couples TRBV10-3 to TRBJ1-3, with 7 bases matching TRBD1. The CDR3 runs to 14 residues. The ends lost 6 bases at V and 0 bases at J; junction bases unmatched: 2. CDR1 ENHRY and CDR2 SYGVKD come from the germline V gene. CDR3 coding DNA: TGTGCCATCAGCGGGACAGACTCTGGAAACACCATATATTTT. This encodes CAISGTDSGNTIYF.

The J gene is TRBJ1-2, the V gene TRBV20-1; D call uncertain. Germline V lookup: CDR1 DFQATT, CDR2 SNEGSKA (reference sequence). The length of the CDR3 is 12 residues. Trimming took 2 bases from V and 7 from J, leaving 11 bases between them. DNA of the CDR3: TGCAGTGCTAGATCGGGCCTCGGTGGCTACACCTTC. This translates into CSARSGLGGYTF.

About this clonotype itself: The conserved phenylalanine or tryptophan normally closing the CDR3 is absent here, so this likely arose from a read error. The DNA is omitted, as the CDR3 cannot be located on it reliably, and the CDR3 follows TCRdb's listing. This chain joins TRBV7-9 and TRBJ2-2; the DNA was not used to check the table's D call, TRBD1. The CDR3 length equals 13 residues, ends included. CDR1 is SEHNR, CDR2 FQNEAQ, per germline (reference sequence). The CDR3: CASSAAEGGQPLY.

A few counts support this clonotype. The junction departs from germline at one end; a sequencing error may be responsible. V gene TRBV30 combines with J gene TRBJ1-1; the match to TRBD1 covers 7 bases. Germline loops: CDR1 GTSNPN, CDR2 SVGIG (reference sequence). The CDR3 length is 14 residues. The CDR3 coding sequence is TGTGCCTGGAGTCCCTTGACAGGGAACACTGGAGCTTTCTTT. It is translated as CAWSPLTGNTGAFF.

This clonotype was seen only once. V and J are TRBV20-1 and TRBJ1-2; 9 nucleotides match TRBD1. The CDR3 loop spans 13 amino acids. V gave up 5 bases and J gave up 5 bases; unmatched junction bases: 6. Germline lookup yields CDR1 DFQATT and CDR2 SNEGSKA (reference sequence). The CDR3 DNA is TGCAGTGCTCGACAGGGGGGACCTTATGGCTACACCTTC. It specifies CSARQGGPYGYTF.